Detailed here is one TCR beta chain. The sample holds other DNA sequences that translate to the same CDR3. Method: immunoSEQ multiplex PCR; TCRdb's copy keeps in-frame clones and lacks some. This table has around 120,000 clones, under 95% appearing once. The data stem from a study of blood T cell repertoires in COVID-19. CDR3 length equals 14 residues. With V trimmed by 3 bases and J by 5 bases, 1 base remained unmatched. Germline CDR1 KGHSH, CDR2 LQKENI. The sequenced sample was peripheral blood. The genes are TRBV18 and TRBJ2-1, with TRBD1 matching over 10 bases. This sequence originates from a man between 50 and 59 years old with active COVID-19. CDR3 in DNA: TGTGCCAGCTCACCGGGACAGGGGAACAATGAGCAGTTCTTC. This gives the protein CASSPGQGNNEQFF.